Below, 15 T cell receptor beta chains from the same sample are listed, as sequenced in a study of T cell repertoires in cytomegalovirus infection. TCRdb re-derived calls from the reads in MiXCR, one entry per CDR3 protein. Of approximately 750,000 distinct CDR3 sequences in the sample, 35% were seen once. Input material: PBMCs. The receptor set was obtained from a human donor in good health (CMV status not recorded). Some clones in this sample may be carry-over from other donors' samples.

As for this clonotype: A much larger clonotype is one base distant, so this may be a read error. The V gene is TRBV7-8, the J gene TRBJ1-1; D gene uncertain. The germline gives CDR1 SGHVS, CDR2 FQNEAQ. The CDR3 extends over 12 amino acids. The CDR3 DNA is TGTGCCTGCAGTGACCCCGGGAATGAAGCTTTCTTT. As protein: CACSDPGNEAFF.

This clonotype appeared many times. The chain is built from TRBV7-2 and TRBJ1-5; no clear D gene. Germline V gene sequence: CDR1 SGHTA, CDR2 FQGNSA. This CDR3 has 12 amino acids. The ends were cut back, 2 bases at V and 5 bases at J, with 4 bases in the middle. DNA of the CDR3: TGTGCCAGCAGCTTAAATGATCAGCCCCAGCATTTT. Its protein is CASSLNDQPQHF.

This clonotype has ten or more counts. The genes are TRBV7-2 and TRBJ1-3; D is uncertain. This CDR3 comprises 18 residues. Germline V CDR1 and CDR2: SGHTA, FQGNSA. Trimming removed 3 bases from V and 0 bases from J, with 18 bases in between. The CDR3 here is CASSFPSLGYISGNTIYF. CDR3 DNA sequence: TGTGCCAGCAGCTTCCCCTCTCTTGGGTACATCTCTGGAAACACCATATATTTT.

The sample holds many counts of this clonotype. The CDR3 spells CASSLGDRPIDTQYF. In DNA form, the CDR3 reads TGTGCCAGCAGCTTAGGGGATCGGCCGATAGATACGCAGTATTTT. The rearrangement joins TRBV7-2 to TRBJ2-3; no reliable D call. With 1 base removed from V and 5 bases from J, the gap between germline ends came to 13 bases. The length of the CDR3 is 15 residues. Germline V gives CDR1 SGHTA, CDR2 FQGNSA.

This clonotype was detected only a few times. The V gene is TRBV11-3, the J gene TRBJ2-1; D may be TRBD1 (5 bases). Trimming removed 8 bases at V and 5 bases at J, with 19 bases between. CDR1 and CDR2 from the germline V gene are SGHNT and YENEEA. The CDR3 totals 15 residues. CDR3 coding DNA: TGTGCCAGCTCAACCTCAGGGCTTTCGAACAATGAGCAGTTCTTC. Amino acids: CASSTSGLSNNEQFF.

With regard to this clonotype: Just one base apart from a much larger clone, this may be a read error. This chain links TRBV7-2 with TRBJ1-1, with D maybe TRBD1 (5 bases). The CDR3 spans 13 residues. Between the trimmed V and J ends, which lost 9 bases and 4 bases, there was a span of 15 bases. Germline V gene data show CDR1 as SGHTA and CDR2 as FQGNSA. The CDR3, as DNA: TGTGCCAGAAGCGAAGGGGTGGGCACTGAAGCTTTCTTT. The encoded protein is CARSEGVGTEAFF.

The V and J genes are TRBV20-1 and TRBJ2-7; D gene unclear. Trimming stripped 3 bases from V and 3 bases from J, with 9 bases between. Germline V gene data show CDR1 as DFQATT and CDR2 as SNEGSKA (reference sequence). CDR3 size: 12 residues. The CDR3: CSASVPLYEQYF. DNA for the CDR3: TGCAGTGCTAGTGTACCCCTCTACGAGCAGTACTTC.

In regard to this clonotype: Germline is not matched at one junction end, which may reflect a read error. This chain links TRBV11-2 with TRBJ1-2, with D tentatively TRBD1 (5 bases). The CDR3 loop spans 14 amino acids. The germline V gene encodes CDR1 SGHAT and CDR2 FQNNGV. The CDR3 loop is CASSFRRQSYCYTF. In nucleotides, the CDR3 is TGTGCCAGCAGCTTTCGGAGACAGAGCTATTGCTACACCTTC.

The J gene is TRBJ2-3, the V gene TRBV7-2; possibly TRBD2 for D (6 bases). V was pared by 4 bases and J by 2 bases, with 13 bases between. CDR3 size: 15 residues. Germline V gene sequence: CDR1 SGHTA, CDR2 FQGNSA. The CDR3: CASSSPPGDTDTQYF. DNA of the CDR3: TGTGCCAGCAGCTCACCCCCGGGGGACACAGATACGCAGTATTTT.

This rearrangement joins TRBV7-9 to TRBJ1-1; tentatively, D is TRBD1 (5 bases). The ends were cut back, 4 bases at V and 2 bases at J, with 14 bases in the middle. This CDR3 contains 15 residues. Germline-derived CDR1 and CDR2 are SEHNR and FQNEAQ (reference sequence). CDR3 coding DNA: TGTGCCAGCAGCTCACCTTTTGGGGCCAACACTGAAGCTTTCTTT. As protein: CASSSPFGANTEAFF.

There are a few counts of this clonotype. The V gene is TRBV27, the J gene TRBJ1-1; the D is unclear. The V end lost 1 base, the J end lost 3 bases, and 18 bases lay between the germline ends. The CDR3 is made up of 17 amino acids. Looked up from germline, CDR1 is MNHEY and CDR2 is SMNVEV (reference sequence). The CDR3 spells CASSLFPPAVADTEAFF. The CDR3 nucleotides are TGTGCCAGCAGTTTATTTCCACCAGCCGTGGCGGACACTGAAGCTTTCTTT.

This clonotype has ten or more counts. This chain joins TRBV6-1 and TRBJ2-1; 15 bases map to TRBD2. The CDR3 runs 15 residues. With V trimmed by 6 bases and J by 7 bases, 4 bases remained unmatched. Germline lookup yields CDR1 MNHNS and CDR2 SASEGT. Here the CDR3 DNA reads TGTGCCAGCAGCCCGGGACTAGCGGGAGGAAATGAGCAGTTCTTC. It specifies CASSPGLAGGNEQFF.

V is TRBV27 and J is TRBJ1-5, with D unresolved. Germline values: CDR1 MNHEY, CDR2 SMNVEV (reference sequence). With 8 bases removed from V and 6 bases from J, the gap between germline ends came to 14 bases. This CDR3 region has 13 residues. Written as DNA, the CDR3 is TGTGCCAGCCGCGGATCCCCCGTTCAGCCCCAGCATTTT. This translates into CASRGSPVQPQHF.

V gene TRBV7-2 combines with J gene TRBJ2-7, with 7 bases that match TRBD1. V lost 2 bases to trimming and J lost 6 bases; unmatched junction nucleotides: 10. In germline, CDR1 is SGHTA, CDR2 FQGNSA. CDR3 length: 15 amino acids. The CDR3 protein is CASSLQRKWDSEQYF. For the CDR3, the DNA is TGTGCCAGCAGCTTACAACGGAAGTGGGACAGCGAGCAGTACTTC.

This clonotype was seen more than once but under ten times. V gene TRBV7-9 combines with J gene TRBJ1-2; D is uncertain. CDR1 is SEHNR, CDR2 FQNEAQ, per germline (reference sequence). The V end lost 5 bases, the J end lost 2 bases, and 12 bases lay between the germline ends. CDR3 length: 14 residues. CDR3 nucleotide sequence: TGTGCCAGCAGCGGCGCTGGTAGGAACTATGGCTACACCTTC. It specifies CASSGAGRNYGYTF.